One sample yielded the 29 T cell receptor beta chains listed below, sequenced in a study of cytomegalovirus exposure and HLA in healthy donors. PCR primers comprised 60 Vbeta and 13 Jbeta primers. The data were produced by immunoSEQ multiplex PCR, yet TCRdb's version contains in-frame clones alone and is incomplete. In the table there are tens of thousands of clones, over 75% of which are singletons. The source material was PBMCs. Source of these receptors: a male donor in good health and CMV-seronegative.

V and J are TRBV6-5 and TRBJ1-4; 8 nucleotides agree with TRBD1. V was pared by 5 bases and J by 7 bases, with 6 bases of the junction left unmatched. The germline V gene encodes CDR1 MNHEY and CDR2 SVGAGI. The CDR3 totals 14 residues. DNA of the CDR3: TGTGCCAGCAGTGCAGGGGGCCAAGGTGAAAAACTGTTTTTT. It codes for CASSAGGQGEKLFF.

This chain joins TRBV4-3 and TRBJ2-2, with 8 bases aligning to TRBD2. CDR3 size: 17 residues. J lost 6 bases, V lost 0 bases, and 9 bases had no gene match. CDR1 and CDR2 (germline): LGHNA, YSLEER. CDR3 in amino acids: CASSQESAGGLAGELFF. In DNA form, the CDR3 reads TGCGCCAGCAGCCAAGAGTCGGCGGGGGGCTTGGCCGGGGAGCTGTTTTTT.

The V and J genes are TRBV7-9 and TRBJ2-7, with D possibly matching TRBD1 (5 bases). Germline assignment: CDR1 SEHNR and CDR2 FQNEAQ (reference sequence). Trimming cost V 5 bases and J 0 bases, with 20 bases left between them. CDR3 size: 17 residues. CDR3 sequence: CASSPPLRQFNSYEQYF. DNA for the CDR3: TGTGCCAGCAGCCCCCCCCTTCGACAGTTTAACTCCTACGAGCAGTACTTC.

This rearrangement joins TRBV19 to TRBJ1-4; possibly TRBD1 for D (6 bases). The CDR3 runs 13 residues. Germline loops: CDR1 LNHDA, CDR2 SQIVND (reference sequence). Between the trimmed V and J ends, which lost 8 bases and 11 bases, there was a span of 18 bases. CDR3 nucleotides: TGTGCCAGTGGAGAACAGGGCTCGGTCAAACTGTTTTTT. Translating it yields CASGEQGSVKLFF.

The rearrangement uses TRBV5-1 and TRBJ2-7; D is possibly TRBD2 (5 bases). This CDR3 has 14 residues. Per germline, CDR1 SGHRS and CDR2 YFSETQ. Trimming removed 0 bases at V and 2 bases at J, with 9 bases between. This CDR3 is CASSLGGQTYEQYF. The CDR3 DNA reads as TGCGCCAGCAGCTTGGGAGGGCAGACCTACGAGCAGTACTTC.

V is TRBV4-2 and J is TRBJ2-1, with D perhaps TRBD2 (7 bases). Germline CDR1 and CDR2: LGHNA and YNFKEQ. The V end was cut by 1 base, the J end by 5 bases, with 12 bases between. This CDR3 comprises 15 residues. Here the CDR3 DNA reads TGTGCCAGCAGCCAAGGGGGGGGCCTGCACAATGAGCAGTTCTTC. This gives the protein CASSQGGGLHNEQFF.

This sequence joins TRBV6-5 and TRBJ1-2; D may be TRBD1 (5 bases). V lost 8 bases and J lost 3, with 13 bases in between. The CDR3 sequence is 13 residues long. Germline CDR1 and CDR2: MNHEY and SVGAGI. CDR3 DNA: TGTGCCAGCTCGCAGGGTGGAGACTATGGCTACACCTTC. This sequence encodes CASSQGGDYGYTF.

The chain has TRBV6-1 and TRBJ2-7; D may be TRBD2 (5 bases). This CDR3 has 15 amino acids. Germline CDR1 reads MNHNS; CDR2 reads SASEGT. V dropped 0 bases and J dropped 3 bases, with 12 bases sitting between them. The CDR3 loop reads CASSEAPGMVYEQYF. DNA for the CDR3: TGTGCCAGCAGTGAAGCGCCGGGGATGGTCTACGAGCAGTACTTC.

Written as DNA, the CDR3 is TGCAGCGTTAACGGACAGGGGGACTATGGCTACACCTTC. This encodes CSVNGQGDYGYTF. The rearrangement links TRBV29-1 to TRBJ1-2, with 10 bases fitting TRBD1. The CDR3 is 13 amino acids. Looked up from germline, CDR1 is SQVTM and CDR2 is ANQGSEA. V was pared by 5 bases and J by 3 bases, with 3 bases of the junction left unmatched.

The J gene is TRBJ1-6, the V gene TRBV6-5; 10 nucleotides agree with TRBD1. The CDR3 has 14 amino acids. J was trimmed by 13 bases and V by 9 bases; bases with no gene match: 12. CDR1 and CDR2 (germline): MNHEY, SVGAGI. CDR3 sequence: CASFPGTGVHPLHF. The CDR3, as DNA: TGTGCCAGTTTCCCCGGGACAGGGGTTCACCCCCTCCACTTT.

This chain links TRBV5-1 with TRBJ1-1, with D possibly being TRBD1 (6 bases). The V end was cut by 1 base, the J end by 4 bases, with 14 bases between. There are 15 residues in the CDR3. Germline values: CDR1 SGHRS, CDR2 YFSETQ. The CDR3 DNA reads as TGCGCCAGCAGCTTGTCTCCAGGGGAACTCACTGAAGCTTTCTTT. Translating gives CASSLSPGELTEAFF.

J is TRBJ2-3 and V is TRBV6-1, with TRBD2 as a possible D gene (7 bases). This CDR3 has 13 residues. The V end was cut by 7 bases, the J end by 3 bases, with 11 bases between. Germline-derived CDR1 and CDR2 are MNHNS and SASEGT. The DNA for the CDR3 is TGTGCCAGCAAAGGGGGACTAACAGATACGCAGTATTTT. It encodes CASKGGLTDTQYF.

The chain employs TRBV28 and TRBJ1-5; D not certain. The V end was cut by 8 bases, the J end by 0 bases, with 8 bases between. CDR1 is MDHEN and CDR2 is SYDVKM in the germline V gene. The CDR3 spans 13 residues. CDR3 bases: TGTGCCAGCGGAGGATATAGCAATCAGCCCCAGCATTTT. This translates into CASGGYSNQPQHF.

The chain is built from TRBV7-2 and TRBJ2-5; 9 nucleotides align to TRBD2. CDR1 is SGHTA and CDR2 is FQGNSA in the germline V gene. CDR3 length: 15 amino acids. J lost 5 bases, V lost 3 bases, and 7 bases had no gene match. CDR3 DNA: TGTGCCAGCAGCTTCGGCGGGGGGGCCTACGAGACCCAGTACTTC. The encoded protein is CASSFGGGAYETQYF.

V is TRBV7-9 and J is TRBJ1-2; D perhaps matches TRBD1 (5 bases). The CDR3 consists of 12 residues. Trimming shortened V by 4 bases and J by 9 bases, and 12 bases separated the two germline ends. Germline loops: CDR1 SEHNR, CDR2 FQNEAQ (reference sequence). The CDR3 coding sequence is TGTGCCAGCAGCTCCAGTCAGGGCCGCTACACCTTC. Protein product: CASSSSQGRYTF.

The rearrangement uses TRBV5-5 and TRBJ1-1; maybe TRBD1 (6 bases). CDR3 length: 15 amino acids. Germline assignment: CDR1 SGHKS and CDR2 YYEKEE (reference sequence). Trimming pared 4 bases from V and 1 base from J, leaving 14 bases between. CDR3 sequence (DNA): TGTGCCAGCAGCAGATCACAGGGCACGAACACTGAAGCTTTCTTT. Its translation is CASSRSQGTNTEAFF.

The chain combines TRBV5-4 with TRBJ2-3, with 9 positions matching TRBD1. J was trimmed by 3 bases and V by 3 bases; bases with no gene match: 5. This CDR3 contains 15 residues. From germline, CDR1 is SGHNT and CDR2 YYREEE (reference sequence). The CDR3 DNA sequence: TGTGCCAGCAGCTCCGGGACAGGGCTGACAGATACGCAGTATTTT. Protein: CASSSGTGLTDTQYF.

This clone was found once. This sequence joins TRBV7-2 and TRBJ2-5; D is possibly TRBD1 (5 bases). The V gene's germline CDR1 is SGHTA and CDR2 FQGNSA. V was pared by 0 bases and J by 1 base, with 9 bases between. CDR3 size: 15 residues. The CDR3 protein is CASSLAPGIQETQYF. CDR3 sequence (DNA): TGTGCCAGCAGCTTAGCCCCAGGGATCCAAGAGACCCAGTACTTC.

This chain joins TRBV19 and TRBJ2-7, with 7 bases matching TRBD1. The CDR3 length is 12 residues. Germline CDR1 reads LNHDA; CDR2 reads SQIVND (reference sequence). The junction had 6 bases not matched to a gene; V was cut back by 10 bases and J by 3 bases. The CDR3 protein is CATSGGRYEQYF. CDR3 DNA sequence: TGTGCCACATCAGGGGGACGCTACGAGCAGTACTTC.

The chain combines TRBV19 with TRBJ1-1; no definite D call. V was clipped by 5 bases and J by 1 base, with 14 bases between them. CDR3 size: 15 residues. CDR1 LNHDA and CDR2 SQIVND come from the germline V gene (reference sequence). The CDR3 coding sequence is TGTGCCAGTAGTGTGGGTACAGAGCCGAACACTGAAGCTTTCTTT. Translated, it gives CASSVGTEPNTEAFF.

This chain connects TRBV11-3 to TRBJ1-1, with no clear D. The germline V and J ends were trimmed by 2 bases and 1 base, with 11 bases remaining between them. Germline CDR1 and CDR2: SGHNT and YENEEA. The CDR3 totals 15 residues. The CDR3 spells CASSLRPGTNTEAFF. CDR3 sequence (DNA): TGTGCCAGCAGCTTAAGGCCGGGAACGAACACTGAAGCTTTCTTT. Full variable domain (remainder filled in from reference TRBV11-3 and TRBJ1-1): EAGVVQSPRYKIIEKKQPVAFWCNPISGHNTLYWYLQNLGQGPELLIRYENEEAVDDSQLPKDRFSAERLKGVDSTLKIQPAELGDSAVYLCASSLRPGTNTEAFFGQGTRLTVV.

The chain combines TRBV29-1 with TRBJ1-5; 9 bases match TRBD1. The CDR3 loop spans 13 amino acids. J gave up 6 bases and V 8 bases, and 8 bases lay outside the gene matches. The germline V gene has CDR1 SQVTM and CDR2 ANQGSEA. The CDR3 coding sequence is TGCAGCATACAACAGGGGGCCGGTCAGCCCCAGCATTTT. Translation gives CSIQQGAGQPQHF.

The chain recombines TRBV10-3 with TRBJ1-5; possible D gene TRBD1, 6 bases. Trimming took off 3 bases at V and 2 bases at J, with 11 bases between the two ends. The CDR3 sequence is 15 residues long. Looked up from germline, CDR1 is ENHRY and CDR2 is SYGVKD. The CDR3 region has the DNA TGTGCCATCAGTGACGGGGGGCCGGGCAATCAGCCCCAGCATTTT. Translating it yields CAISDGGPGNQPQHF.

The rearrangement joins TRBV30 to TRBJ2-1, with TRBD1 identical over 8 bases. The trim removed 2 bases at V and 2 bases at J, leaving 5 bases unmatched. Germline assignment: CDR1 GTSNPN and CDR2 SVGIG (reference sequence). The CDR3 runs to 15 residues. The CDR3 DNA is TGTGCCTGGAGTCATAGGACAGGGACCTACAATGAGCAGTTCTTC. As protein: CAWSHRTGTYNEQFF. The complete variable domain, with remaining parts taken from reference TRBV30 and TRBJ2-1, reads SQTIHQWPATLVQPVGSPLSLECTVEGTSNPNLYWYRQAAGRGLQLLFYSVGIGQISSEVPQNLSASRPQDRQFILSSKKLLLSDSGFYLCAWSHRTGTYNEQFFGPGTRLTVL.

This clone was recorded a few times. V and J are TRBV7-9 and TRBJ1-1, with 7 bases lining up with TRBD1. V dropped 8 bases and J dropped 4; count of bases not matched to a gene: 4. The CDR3 consists of 12 residues. Looked up from germline, CDR1 is SEHNR and CDR2 is FQNEAQ (reference sequence). CDR3 nucleotides: TGTGCCAGCGGCCGGGACAGCACTGAAGCTTTCTTT. It encodes CASGRDSTEAFF.

The chain links TRBV14 to TRBJ1-2; TRBD1 matches 7 bases. The CDR3 length is 16 residues. Germline lookup yields CDR1 SGHDN and CDR2 FVKESK. V lost 0 bases and J lost 4; bases outside the gene matches: 8. The CDR3 DNA reads as TGTGCCAGCAGCCAAGATGGGTGGGACAGCCTCTATGGCTACACCTTC. The encoded protein is CASSQDGWDSLYGYTF.

On this clone itself: Different DNA sequences within this sample yield the same CDR3. The V call is TRBV4-3, the J call TRBJ2-1, with 15 bases that match TRBD2. Per the germline V gene, CDR1 is LGHNA and CDR2 is YSLEER. Trimming removed 4 bases from V and 2 bases from J; junction bases left unmatched: 6. CDR3 length equals 18 residues. The CDR3 loop is CASSPGLAGGSAYNEQFF. The CDR3 DNA is TGCGCCAGCAGCCCCGGACTAGCGGGGGGGAGCGCCTACAATGAGCAGTTCTTC.

This clone was observed a single time. This rearrangement joins TRBV18 to TRBJ1-5; maybe TRBD1 (6 bases). V was trimmed by 4 bases and J by 0 bases, leaving 10 bases between them. This CDR3 contains 15 residues. Germline loops: CDR1 KGHSH, CDR2 LQKENI. The CDR3 spells CASSLDRDSNQPQHF. The CDR3, as DNA: TGTGCCAGCTCACTGGACAGAGATAGCAATCAGCCCCAGCATTTT. The whole variable domain, filled in from reference TRBV18 and TRBJ1-5, reads NAGVMQNPRHLVRRRGQEARLRCSPMKGHSHVYWYRQLPEEGLKFMVYLQKENIIDESGMPKERFSAEFPKEGPSILRIQQVVRGDSAAYFCASSLDRDSNQPQHFGDGTRLSIL.

V gene TRBV4-2 combines with J gene TRBJ2-2; D possibly corresponds to TRBD1 (7 bases). The CDR3 extends over 17 amino acids. The germline V gene has CDR1 LGHNA and CDR2 YNFKEQ. V lost 0 bases and J lost 7, with 18 bases in between. The CDR3 coding sequence is TGTGCCAGCAGCCAAGAAAGGAGGGGGCAACGTGGCGGGGAGCTGTTTTTT. This codes for CASSQERRGQRGGELFF.